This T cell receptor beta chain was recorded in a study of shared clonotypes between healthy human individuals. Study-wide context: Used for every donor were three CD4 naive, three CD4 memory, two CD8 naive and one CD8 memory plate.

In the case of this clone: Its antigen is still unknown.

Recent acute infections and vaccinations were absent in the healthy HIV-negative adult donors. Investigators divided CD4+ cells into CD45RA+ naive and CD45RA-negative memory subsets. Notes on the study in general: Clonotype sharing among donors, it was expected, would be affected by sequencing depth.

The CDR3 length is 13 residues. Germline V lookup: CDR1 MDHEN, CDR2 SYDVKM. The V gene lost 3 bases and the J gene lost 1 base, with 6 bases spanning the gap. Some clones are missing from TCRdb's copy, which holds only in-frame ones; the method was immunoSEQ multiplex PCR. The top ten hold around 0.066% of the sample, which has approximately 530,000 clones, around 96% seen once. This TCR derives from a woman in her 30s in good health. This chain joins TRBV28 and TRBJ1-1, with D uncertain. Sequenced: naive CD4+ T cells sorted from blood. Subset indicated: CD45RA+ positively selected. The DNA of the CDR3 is TGTGCCAGCAGTTTGGAGGGGAACACTGAAGCTTTCTTT. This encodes CASSLEGNTEAFF. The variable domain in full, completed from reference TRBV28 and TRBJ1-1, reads DVKVTQSSRYLVKRTGEKVFLECVQDMDHENMFWYRQDPGLGLRLIYFSYDVKMKEKGDIPEGYSVSREKKERFSLILESASTNQTSMYLCASSLEGNTEAFFGQGTRLTVV.